This T cell receptor beta chain was sequenced during a study of blood T cells in healthy people across ages. PCR was performed a second time for roughly 7 to 12 cycles using a sample-barcoded 5' primer and a J-beta primer mix. TCRdb reanalysed the 5' RACE reads using MiXCR and keeps one entry per CDR3 protein. The data show some 1.5 million distinct CDR3 sequences, with roughly 28% seen just once and approximately 7.7% held by the top ten. Sequenced: blood. This TCR came from a woman younger than 45 in good health.

The DNA for the CDR3 is TGTGCCAGCAGGGACCGGGACAGGGGTAACACCGGGGAGCTGTTTTTT. Translated: CASRDRDRGNTGELFF. The J gene is TRBJ2-2, the V gene TRBV28; 10 bases line up with TRBD1. The V gene end was trimmed by 6 bases and the J gene end by 2 bases; junction bases not matched to a gene: 6. Germline CDR1 MDHEN, CDR2 SYDVKM. The CDR3 covers 16 residues.